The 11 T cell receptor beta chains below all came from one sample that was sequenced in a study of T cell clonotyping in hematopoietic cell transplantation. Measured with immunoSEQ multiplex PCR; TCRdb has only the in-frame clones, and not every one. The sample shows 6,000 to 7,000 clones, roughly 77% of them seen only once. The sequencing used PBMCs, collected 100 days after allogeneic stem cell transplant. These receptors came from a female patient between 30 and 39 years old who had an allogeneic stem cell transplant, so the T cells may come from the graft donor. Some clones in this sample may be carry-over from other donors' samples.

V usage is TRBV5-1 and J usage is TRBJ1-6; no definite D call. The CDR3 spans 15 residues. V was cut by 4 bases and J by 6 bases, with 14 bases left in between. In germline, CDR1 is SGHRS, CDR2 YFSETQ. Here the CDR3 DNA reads TGCGCCAGCAGCCTCCTCAACGAGGGTAATTCACCCCTCCACTTT. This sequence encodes CASSLLNEGNSPLHF.

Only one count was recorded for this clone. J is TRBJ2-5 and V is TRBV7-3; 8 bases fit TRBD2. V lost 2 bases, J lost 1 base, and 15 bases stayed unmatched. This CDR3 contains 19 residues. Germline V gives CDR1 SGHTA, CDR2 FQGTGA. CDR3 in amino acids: CASSLVGGVGARLQETQYF. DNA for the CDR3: TGTGCCAGCAGCTTAGTCGGGGGGGTCGGGGCCCGTCTCCAAGAGACCCAGTACTTC.

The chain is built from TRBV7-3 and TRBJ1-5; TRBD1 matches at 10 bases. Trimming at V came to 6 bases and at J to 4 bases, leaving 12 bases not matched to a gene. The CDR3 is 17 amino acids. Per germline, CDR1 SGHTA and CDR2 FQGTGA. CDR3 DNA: TGTGCCAGCAGAGAGGCCGGGACAGGGGCGGAAAATCAGCCCCAGCATTTT. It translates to CASREAGTGAENQPQHF.

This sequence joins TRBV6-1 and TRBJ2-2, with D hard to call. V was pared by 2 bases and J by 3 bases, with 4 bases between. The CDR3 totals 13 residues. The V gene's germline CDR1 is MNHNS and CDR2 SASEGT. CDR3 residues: CASSEQDTGELFF. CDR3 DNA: TGTGCCAGCAGTGAACAGGACACCGGGGAGCTGTTTTTT.

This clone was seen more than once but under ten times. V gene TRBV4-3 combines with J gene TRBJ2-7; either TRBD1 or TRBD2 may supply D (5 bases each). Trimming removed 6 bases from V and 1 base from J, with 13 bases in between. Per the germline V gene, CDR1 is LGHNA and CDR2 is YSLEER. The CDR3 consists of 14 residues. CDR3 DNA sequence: TGCGCCAGCAGGACCGGGACGGGATCCTACGAGCAGTACTTC. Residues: CASRTGTGSYEQYF.

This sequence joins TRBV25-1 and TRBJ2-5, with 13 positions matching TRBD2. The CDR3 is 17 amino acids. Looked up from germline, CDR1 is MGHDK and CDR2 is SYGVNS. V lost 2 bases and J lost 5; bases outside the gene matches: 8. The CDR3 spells CASSEGLAGARGETQYF. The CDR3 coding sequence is TGTGCCAGCAGTGAAGGACTAGCGGGGGCAAGGGGGGAGACCCAGTACTTC.

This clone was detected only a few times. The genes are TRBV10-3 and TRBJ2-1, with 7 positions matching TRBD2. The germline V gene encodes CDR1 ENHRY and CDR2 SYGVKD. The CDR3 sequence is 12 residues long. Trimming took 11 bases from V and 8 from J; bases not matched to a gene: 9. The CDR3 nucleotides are TGTGCCTCCTCTGCGGGGGAAGATGAGCAGTTCTTC. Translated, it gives CASSAGEDEQFF.

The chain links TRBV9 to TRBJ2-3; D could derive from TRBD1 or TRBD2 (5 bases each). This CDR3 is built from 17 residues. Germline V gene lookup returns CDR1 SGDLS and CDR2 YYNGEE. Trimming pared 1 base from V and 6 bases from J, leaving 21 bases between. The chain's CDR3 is CASSVFPPGQPGDTQYF. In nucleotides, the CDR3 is TGTGCCAGCAGCGTATTTCCCCCGGGGCAGCCCGGGGATACGCAGTATTTT.

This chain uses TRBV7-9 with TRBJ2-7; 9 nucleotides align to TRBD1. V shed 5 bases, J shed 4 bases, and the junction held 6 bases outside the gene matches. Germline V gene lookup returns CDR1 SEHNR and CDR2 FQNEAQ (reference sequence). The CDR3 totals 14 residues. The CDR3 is CASSLRDRVYEQYF. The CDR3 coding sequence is TGTGCCAGCAGCCTCCGGGACAGGGTTTACGAGCAGTACTTC.

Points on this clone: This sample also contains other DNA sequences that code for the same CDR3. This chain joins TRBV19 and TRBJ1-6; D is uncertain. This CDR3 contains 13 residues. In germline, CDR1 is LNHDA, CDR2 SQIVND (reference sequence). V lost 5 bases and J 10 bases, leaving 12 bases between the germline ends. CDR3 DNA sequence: TGTGCCAGTAGTCTCGGAGGAGACTCACCCCTCCACTTT. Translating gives CASSLGGDSPLHF.

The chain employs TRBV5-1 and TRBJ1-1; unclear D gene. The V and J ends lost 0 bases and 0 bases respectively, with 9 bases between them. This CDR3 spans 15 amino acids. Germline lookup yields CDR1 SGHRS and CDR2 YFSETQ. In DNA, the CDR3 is TGCGCCAGCAGCTTGGAACGCACCATGAACACTGAAGCTTTCTTT. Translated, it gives CASSLERTMNTEAFF.